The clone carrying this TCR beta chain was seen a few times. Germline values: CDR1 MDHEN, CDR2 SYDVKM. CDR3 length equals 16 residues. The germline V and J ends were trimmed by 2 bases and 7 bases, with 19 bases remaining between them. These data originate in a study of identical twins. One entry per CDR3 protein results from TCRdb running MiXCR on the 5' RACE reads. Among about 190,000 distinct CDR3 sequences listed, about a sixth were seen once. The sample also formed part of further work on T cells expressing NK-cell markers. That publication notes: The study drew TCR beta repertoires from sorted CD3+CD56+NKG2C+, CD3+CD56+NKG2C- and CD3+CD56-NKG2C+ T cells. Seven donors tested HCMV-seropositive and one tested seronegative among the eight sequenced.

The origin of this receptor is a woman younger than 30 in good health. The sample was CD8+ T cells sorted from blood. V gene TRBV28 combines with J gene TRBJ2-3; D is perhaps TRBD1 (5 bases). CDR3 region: CASSLEGQGFFHTQYF. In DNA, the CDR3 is TGTGCCAGCAGTTTAGAAGGGCAGGGATTCTTTCATACGCAGTATTTT.